This T cell receptor (beta chain) stems from a study of regulatory T cells in long-lasting Graves disease. To make TCR beta libraries, researchers used iRepertoire HTBI primers and Arm-PCR of CDR3 regions. TCRdb ran MiXCR on the multiplex PCR reads and lists one entry per CDR3 protein. The sample shows about 460,000 distinct CDR3 sequences, roughly 22% of them seen only once. The time point here: persistent/refractory GD, antithyroid drugs over 5 years with positive TRAb. Preparation of the TCR library used RNA extracted from PBMCs. The CDR3 length is 12 residues. In germline, CDR1 is SQVTM, CDR2 ANQGSEA. V lost 4 bases to trimming and J lost 10 bases, with 17 bases between them.

The sequenced sample was peripheral blood mononuclear cells (PBMCs), obtained when the disease was refractory, from a patient treated with antithyroid drugs. The V call is TRBV29-1, the J call TRBJ2-7; D is unclear. The TCR sequence derives from a female donor with Graves disease. CDR3 DNA sequence: TGCAGCGTTGGGCAGCTTGGCGACTTCCAGTACTTC. Translating it yields CSVGQLGDFQYF.